What follows are 16 T cell receptor beta chains derived from one specimen sequenced in a study of T cells expressing NK-cell markers (dated by TCRdb to the early 2020s). The library was built by means of 5' RACE. Sequenced using an Illumina HiSeq 2000. TCRdb reprocessed the public reads and reports one entry per CDR3 protein sequence, without DNA. The sample's records list 400,000 to 550,000 distinct CDR3 sequences. The ten largest clones add up to 7.3% of the sample. Sequenced input: blood T cells: a sorted CD56 or NKG2C T cell subset, CD4+ or CD8+ T cells, or bulk PBMC T cells (not recorded which). All receptors come from a woman aged 18 to 75 in good health.

This chain links TRBV28 with TRBJ2-7; TCRdb calls TRBD2, which cannot be checked without DNA. This CDR3 has 15 amino acids. The germline gives CDR1 MDHEN, CDR2 SYDVKM. The CDR3 here is CASSFTSESLYEQYF.

The chain combines TRBV7-2 with TRBJ2-1; TCRdb proposes TRBD2, but this gene call is untestable without DNA. The CDR3 is 15 residues long. Germline CDR1 is SGHTA and CDR2 is FQGNSA. The CDR3 is CASSYVLGLGNEQFF. Full variable domain (outside the CDR3, taken from reference TRBV7-2 and TRBJ2-1): GAGVSQSPSNKVTEKGKDVELRCDPISGHTALYWYRQSLGQGLEFLIYFQGNSAPDKSGLPSDRFSAERTGGSVSTLTIQRTQQEDSAVYLCASSYVLGLGNEQFFGPGTRLTVL.

The V call is TRBV28, the J call TRBJ2-5; the D call of TRBD1 rests on TCRdb alone, since no DNA is present to check it. The CDR3 totals 15 residues. Germline assignment: CDR1 MDHEN and CDR2 SYDVKM. Here the CDR3 reads CASSSLGAQGETQYF.

The V call is TRBV7-6, the J call TRBJ2-5. The CDR3 covers 15 residues. In germline, CDR1 is SGHVS, CDR2 FNYEAQ. The CDR3 is CASSLVMASQETQYF.

The V gene is TRBV5-4, the J gene TRBJ2-2; TCRdb's D call of TRBD2 is untestable without DNA. This CDR3 spans 15 amino acids. Germline values: CDR1 SGHNT, CDR2 YYREEE (reference sequence). The CDR3 reads CASSKNSGIAGELFF.

The J gene is TRBJ2-2, the V gene TRBV7-2; TCRdb's D call, TRBD1, is unchecked because there is no DNA. The CDR3 is 16 residues long. Germline V gene sequence: CDR1 SGHTA, CDR2 FQGNSA. CDR3 sequence reads: CASSLGDAGGIGELFF.

The chain has TRBV5-4 and TRBJ2-2; TCRdb gives TRBD1 as the D gene, but with no DNA this cannot be confirmed. CDR1 and CDR2 (germline): SGHNT, YYREEE (reference sequence). The CDR3 is made up of 15 amino acids. CDR3 sequence: CASSGRDRETGELFF.

The rearrangement uses TRBV5-5 and TRBJ2-3; the D gene TCRdb calls, TRBD1, cannot be checked with no DNA. This CDR3 region has 14 residues. CDR1 is SGHKS and CDR2 is YYEKEE in the germline V gene (reference sequence). The CDR3 region is CASSFEGGTDTQYF.

V usage is TRBV12-3 or TRBV12-4 and J usage is TRBJ1-1; TCRdb outputs TRBD1, but without DNA this stays unchecked. CDR3 length equals 14 residues. This chain's CDR3 is CASTDRSSGTEAFF.

V is TRBV7-9 and J is TRBJ2-7. CDR1 and CDR2 (germline): SEHNR, FQNEAQ (reference sequence). This CDR3 has 14 residues. CDR3 region: CASSLGWGSGEQYF.

V and J are TRBV18 and TRBJ2-6. This CDR3 contains 17 residues. Germline CDR1 and CDR2: KGHSH and LQKENI. The CDR3 protein is CASSPLRASSGANVLTF.

CDR3 region: CASSAAGAYNEQFF. V usage is TRBV27 and J usage is TRBJ2-1; TCRdb picks TRBD1, but there is no DNA to check that call. CDR1 is MNHEY and CDR2 is SMNVEV in the germline V gene (reference sequence). CDR3 size: 14 residues.

The CDR3 sequence is CSARVQGTSPQGYTF. The chain couples TRBV20-1 to TRBJ1-2. From germline, CDR1 is DFQATT and CDR2 SNEGSKA (reference sequence). This CDR3 spans 15 amino acids.

The chain joins TRBV28 to TRBJ2-2. CDR3 length equals 15 residues. Germline V gene lookup returns CDR1 MDHEN and CDR2 SYDVKM. The chain's CDR3 is CASSIGHKVAGELFF. Full variable domain (remainder filled in from reference TRBV28 and TRBJ2-2): DVKVTQSSRYLVKRTGEKVFLECVQDMDHENMFWYRQDPGLGLRLIYFSYDVKMKEKGDIPEGYSVSREKKERFSLILESASTNQTSMYLCASSIGHKVAGELFFGEGSRLTVL.

V and J are TRBV7-3 and TRBJ2-3. The CDR3 loop spans 14 amino acids. The germline V gene has CDR1 SGHTA and CDR2 FQGTGA. CDR3 protein: CASSRGLAPDTQYF.

J is TRBJ1-5 and V is TRBV27; absent DNA, TCRdb's TRBD1 call cannot be checked. The CDR3 has 19 amino acids. The germline CDR1 and CDR2 sequences are MNHEY and SMNVEV (reference sequence). CDR3 region: CASSNRQMLITNSNQPQHF.